The 32 T cell receptor beta chains below all came from one sample that was sequenced in a study of graft-versus-host responses after intestinal transplantation (dated by TCRdb to the early 2020s). The library was made by the immunoSEQ multiplex PCR assay. TCRdb holds this immuneACCESS table with in-frame rearrangements only. Some clones are missing; in checked studies, unresolved V genes explain under half, and the rest has no known cause. Within this sample are around 35,000 clones, with roughly 90% of them counted one time only. Of the sample, about 20% is held by the ten largest clones. Dithiothreitol, EDTA incubations and collagenase D digestion were used to isolate intraepithelial and lamina propria lymphocytes from graft specimens. The starting material was ileum tissue, obtained approximately 210 days after intestinal transplant. Every receptor here comes from a human patient who received an intestinal transplant, so some T cells may come from the graft donor.

The chain recombines TRBV7-2 with TRBJ2-6; no clear D. V lost 5 bases and J lost 2, with 7 bases in between. This CDR3 comprises 14 residues. In germline, CDR1 is SGHTA, CDR2 FQGNSA. The CDR3 loop is CASSRSTGANVLTF. CDR3 nucleotides: TGTGCCAGCAGCCGAAGTACTGGGGCCAACGTCCTGACTTTC.

The V and J genes are TRBV4-1 and TRBJ2-3; the match to TRBD2 covers 7 bases. Germline CDR1 reads MGHRA; CDR2 reads YSYEKL. This CDR3 contains 14 residues. The junction had 3 bases not matched to a gene; V was cut back by 0 bases and J by 6 bases. CDR3 nucleotides: TGCGCCAGCAGCCAAGAGCCTAGCGGTGATACGCAGTATTTT. Translating it yields CASSQEPSGDTQYF.

The V gene is TRBV6-1, the J gene TRBJ1-4; D unresolved. With 10 bases removed from V and 6 bases from J, the gap between germline ends came to 15 bases. Looked up from germline, CDR1 is MNHNS and CDR2 is SASEGT. This CDR3 comprises 13 residues. CDR3 residues: CATRPGAYEKLFF. In nucleotides, the CDR3 is TGTGCCACCAGACCCGGCGCCTATGAAAAACTGTTTTTT.

The chain joins TRBV27 to TRBJ2-1; 7 bases are a match to TRBD2. The ends lost 5 bases at V and 1 base at J; junction bases unmatched: 5. Germline V gene lookup returns CDR1 MNHEY and CDR2 SMNVEV (reference sequence). This CDR3 is 15 amino acids long. This chain's CDR3 is CASSPTSESYNEQFF. The CDR3 bases are TGTGCCAGCAGTCCAACTAGCGAGTCCTACAATGAGCAGTTCTTC.

This sequence joins TRBV28 and TRBJ2-7, with 10 bases aligning to TRBD1. The CDR3 contains 16 residues. V was clipped by 3 bases and J by 3 bases; unmatched bases: 8. In germline, CDR1 is MDHEN, CDR2 SYDVKM. The CDR3 reads CASSLITGTGDYEQYF. CDR3 DNA: TGTGCCAGCAGTTTGATTACCGGGACAGGGGACTACGAGCAGTACTTC.

The rearrangement links TRBV10-3 to TRBJ2-1; a possible D gene is TRBD2 (5 bases). Trimming took 5 bases from V and 8 from J, leaving 16 bases between them. In germline, CDR1 is ENHRY, CDR2 SYGVKD. The CDR3 spans 14 residues. For the CDR3, the DNA is TGTGCCATCAGTCCGACTATCGAGGGCGATGAGCAGTTCTTC. Its protein product is CAISPTIEGDEQFF.

This clone was detected a few times. The CDR3 is CASSLTNTEAFF. CDR3 sequence (DNA): TGTGCCAGCAGCTTAACGAACACTGAAGCTTTCTTT. The chain carries TRBV11-2 and TRBJ1-1, with D hard to call. V was trimmed by 2 bases and J by 1 base, leaving 2 bases between them. The germline V gene has CDR1 SGHAT and CDR2 FQNNGV. This CDR3 has 12 residues. The complete variable domain, with remaining parts taken from reference TRBV11-2 and TRBJ1-1, reads EAGVAQSPRYKIIEKRQSVAFWCNPISGHATLYWYQQILGQGPKLLIQFQNNGVVDDSQLPKDRFSAERLKGVDSTLKIQPAKLEDSAVYLCASSLTNTEAFFGQGTRLTVV.

This rearrangement joins TRBV19 to TRBJ2-7; the match to TRBD1 covers 8 bases. This CDR3 is built from 13 residues. After removal of 3 bases from V and 7 bases from J, the junction contained 5 bases not matched to a gene. Germline CDR1 and CDR2: LNHDA and SQIVND (reference sequence). The CDR3 bases are TGTGCCAGTAGTATGCAGGGGGCGAGGGAGCAGTACTTC. This sequence encodes CASSMQGAREQYF.

This chain uses TRBV7-8 with TRBJ1-3; possibly TRBD1 for D (5 bases). The CDR3 extends over 14 amino acids. CDR1 SGHVS and CDR2 FQNEAQ come from the germline V gene. Trimming left V 3 bases short and J 4 bases short, with 10 bases between. CDR3 nucleotides: TGTGCCAGCAGCTTCCCAGGGCCGGGAAACACCATATATTTT. This sequence encodes CASSFPGPGNTIYF.

The V and J genes are TRBV10-3 and TRBJ2-1; D gene ambiguous. Germline CDR1 reads ENHRY; CDR2 reads SYGVKD. Trimming pared 4 bases from V and 0 bases from J, leaving 16 bases between. CDR3 length: 17 residues. Written as DNA, the CDR3 is TGTGCCATCAGTGTTTTCGGCGGTTCCAGCTCCTACAATGAGCAGTTCTTC. Its protein is CAISVFGGSSSYNEQFF.

The chain employs TRBV30 and TRBJ1-2; D remains ambiguous. Germline V gene sequence: CDR1 GTSNPN, CDR2 SVGIG (reference sequence). V was cut by 2 bases and J by 4 bases, with 8 bases left in between. The CDR3 has 12 residues. The CDR3 DNA follows: TGTGCCTGGAGTAGTGGGCCCTATGGCTACACCTTC. This translates into CAWSSGPYGYTF.

The chain couples TRBV5-1 to TRBJ2-7, with 8 bases fitting TRBD1. There are 14 residues in the CDR3. Germline V gene sequence: CDR1 SGHRS, CDR2 YFSETQ. V was pared by 2 bases and J by 1 base, with 2 bases of the junction left unmatched. The CDR3 sequence is CASSFGTGSYEQYF. The DNA of the CDR3 is TGCGCCAGCAGCTTCGGGACAGGTTCCTACGAGCAGTACTTC. Full variable domain (rest looked up from reference TRBV5-1 and TRBJ2-7): KAGVTQTPRYLIKTRGQQVTLSCSPISGHRSVSWYQQTPGQGLQFLFEYFSETQRNKGNFPGRFSGRQFSNSRSEMNVSTLELGDSALYLCASSFGTGSYEQYFGPGTRLTVT.

V usage is TRBV2 and J usage is TRBJ1-1; D perhaps matches TRBD1 (5 bases). Germline V CDR1 and CDR2: SNHLY, FYNNEI. Between the trimmed V and J ends, which lost 8 bases and 1 base, there was a span of 11 bases. The CDR3 sequence is 13 residues long. CDR3 DNA sequence: TGTGCCAGCTTTTCGGGGGGGAACACTGAAGCTTTCTTT. This encodes CASFSGGNTEAFF.

This sequence joins TRBV15 and TRBJ1-2; 12 nucleotides line up with TRBD1. Germline CDR1 reads LNHNV; CDR2 reads YYDKDF (reference sequence). This CDR3 comprises 17 residues. V lost 5 bases and J lost 3; bases outside the gene matches: 10. The CDR3 protein is CATSGRGQGARDYGYTF. The DNA of the CDR3 is TGTGCCACCAGCGGCAGGGGACAGGGGGCGCGGGACTATGGCTACACCTTC.

The chain couples TRBV9 to TRBJ2-1; weak D call: TRBD1 (5 bases). This CDR3 is built from 14 residues. Deletions cut 1 base from V and 9 bases from J, with 14 bases between. Germline loops: CDR1 SGDLS, CDR2 YYNGEE. The CDR3 loop is CASSVWAGATEQFF. As DNA, the CDR3 is TGTGCCAGCAGCGTATGGGCTGGGGCGACTGAGCAGTTCTTC. Together with reference TRBV9 and TRBJ2-1, the CDR3 gives the full variable domain: DSGVTQTPKHLITATGQRVTLRCSPRSGDLSVYWYQQSLDQGLQFLIQYYNGEERAKGNILERFSAQQFPDLHSELNLSSLELGDSALYFCASSVWAGATEQFFGPGTRLTVL.

V gene TRBV5-1 combines with J gene TRBJ2-7; possible D gene TRBD1, 7 bases. Germline V CDR1 and CDR2: SGHRS, YFSETQ. This CDR3 spans 14 amino acids. The germline V and J ends were trimmed by 4 bases and 5 bases, with 16 bases remaining between them. The chain's CDR3 is CASSPGDSRDEQYF. For the CDR3, the DNA is TGCGCCAGCAGCCCGGGGGACAGTCGGGACGAGCAGTACTTC.

The chain couples TRBV28 to TRBJ1-1, with D possibly TRBD1 on 5 matching bases. The germline V gene encodes CDR1 MDHEN and CDR2 SYDVKM. The CDR3 length is 13 residues. With 6 bases removed from V and 0 bases from J, the gap between germline ends came to 8 bases. The CDR3: CASRGHLNTEAFF. CDR3 nucleotide sequence: TGTGCCAGCAGAGGACATCTGAACACTGAAGCTTTCTTT.

The chain uses TRBV6-5 and TRBJ2-5; D call uncertain. The CDR3 length is 13 residues. The V end lost 3 bases, the J end lost 2 bases, and 7 bases lay between the germline ends. Germline CDR1 reads MNHEY; CDR2 reads SVGAGI. DNA of the CDR3: TGTGCCAGCAGTTATTACTCTCAAGAGACCCAGTACTTC. It codes for CASSYYSQETQYF.

This chain connects TRBV2 to TRBJ1-2; TRBD1 aligns across 8 bases. From germline, CDR1 is SNHLY and CDR2 FYNNEI. The CDR3 contains 14 residues. With 7 bases clipped from V and 4 bases from J, the junction kept 8 bases outside the gene matches. The CDR3 region has the DNA TGTGCCAGCACTCAGGGGGCGGTATCCTATGGCTACACCTTC. Translating it yields CASTQGAVSYGYTF.

This clone occurred once. The chain links TRBV2 to TRBJ2-4, with D perhaps TRBD1 (5 bases). The CDR3 covers 16 residues. V was trimmed by 2 bases and J by 3 bases, leaving 14 bases between them. Germline CDR1 is SNHLY and CDR2 is FYNNEI. CDR3 nucleotide sequence: TGTGCCAGCAGTGAAAACTTAGGGCAGGGCAAAAACATTCAGTACTTC. Protein sequence: CASSENLGQGKNIQYF.

The chain carries TRBV5-1 and TRBJ2-5; D call uncertain. Germline CDR1 SGHRS, CDR2 YFSETQ. Trimming left V 0 bases short and J 1 base short, with 4 bases between. This CDR3 has 13 amino acids. The CDR3 sequence: CASSLAFQETQYF. The CDR3 DNA reads as TGCGCCAGCAGCTTGGCTTTCCAAGAGACCCAGTACTTC.

This clone was found once. This chain links TRBV2 with TRBJ1-1, with D possibly TRBD1 on 5 matching bases. Germline V CDR1 and CDR2: SNHLY, FYNNEI. Trimming took 6 bases from V and 5 from J, leaving 16 bases between them. The CDR3 runs 14 residues. The CDR3 loop reads CASRGRDVGTEAFF. The CDR3 coding sequence is TGTGCCAGCAGGGGACGGGATGTGGGGACTGAAGCTTTCTTT.

The chain recombines TRBV5-1 with TRBJ2-1, with 7 bases that match TRBD1. The CDR3 runs to 14 residues. Trimming removed 4 bases from V and 8 bases from J; junction bases left unmatched: 9. Germline V CDR1 and CDR2: SGHRS, YFSETQ. CDR3 protein: CASSPGQVGDEQFF. DNA for the CDR3: TGCGCCAGCAGCCCCGGACAGGTGGGGGATGAGCAGTTCTTC.

The chain recombines TRBV4-1 with TRBJ2-1; D is undetermined. Trimming pared 1 base from V and 0 bases from J, leaving 10 bases between. CDR3 length equals 16 residues. Germline CDR1 and CDR2: MGHRA and YSYEKL. CDR3 in DNA: TGCGCCAGCAGCCAAGTGCAGACCAGCTCCTACAATGAGCAGTTCTTC. It yields the protein CASSQVQTSSYNEQFF.

The chain carries TRBV10-3 and TRBJ2-4; maybe TRBD1 (6 bases). Germline V lookup: CDR1 ENHRY, CDR2 SYGVKD. Deletions cut 3 bases from V and 2 bases from J, with 11 bases between. This CDR3 spans 15 amino acids. The chain's CDR3 is CAISEGGGTKNIQYF. The CDR3 DNA reads TGTGCCATCAGTGAAGGGGGTGGTACCAAAAACATTCAGTACTTC.

The V gene is TRBV14, the J gene TRBJ2-7, with TRBD1 matching over 7 bases. Germline lookup yields CDR1 SGHDN and CDR2 FVKESK. The CDR3 sequence is 15 residues long. The V segment lost 1 base and the J segment 4 bases; nucleotides outside the gene matches: 7. The CDR3 nucleotides read TGTGCCAGCAGCCAAGGGGGGACAGAACTATACGAGCAGTACTTC. It is translated as CASSQGGTELYEQYF. Together with reference TRBV14 and TRBJ2-7, the CDR3 gives the full variable domain: EAGVTQFPSHSVIEKGQTVTLRCDPISGHDNLYWYRRVMGKEIKFLLHFVKESKQDESGMPNNRFLAERTGGTYSTLKVQPAELEDSGVYFCASSQGGTELYEQYFGPGTRLTVT.

V usage is TRBV6-5 and J usage is TRBJ2-1, with D perhaps matching TRBD1 (6 bases). CDR1 MNHEY and CDR2 SVGAGI come from the germline V gene. CDR3 length equals 14 residues. V was clipped by 4 bases and J by 9 bases, with 16 bases between them. The CDR3 DNA reads TGTGCCAGCAGTTCCGCCCAGGGGCGTGCTGAGCAGTTCTTC. Translating it yields CASSSAQGRAEQFF.

This rearrangement joins TRBV6-1 to TRBJ1-1; perhaps TRBD1 as D (5 bases). CDR3 length: 15 amino acids. Germline V gene sequence: CDR1 MNHNS, CDR2 SASEGT. V dropped 7 bases and J dropped 4 bases, with 19 bases sitting between them. The CDR3 DNA reads TGTGCCAGCACCCCGACCTGGGGCAGCCTCACTGAAGCTTTCTTT. Protein product: CASTPTWGSLTEAFF.

V gene TRBV7-9 combines with J gene TRBJ2-7; 13 bases are a match to TRBD2. Germline-derived CDR1 and CDR2 are SEHNR and FQNEAQ (reference sequence). The CDR3 runs to 17 residues. J lost 0 bases, V lost 6 bases, and 8 bases had no gene match. This chain's CDR3 is CASSPGLAGESSYEQYF. In DNA, the CDR3 is TGTGCCAGCAGTCCAGGACTAGCGGGGGAGAGCTCCTACGAGCAGTACTTC.

This clone was seen only a few times. This chain links TRBV4-1 with TRBJ1-1, with 9 bases identical to TRBD1. From germline, CDR1 is MGHRA and CDR2 YSYEKL. Germline trimming cut 4 bases from V and 2 bases from J; bases unmatched to any gene: 2. This CDR3 is 14 amino acids long. The CDR3 sequence: CASSPGQGNTEAFF. As DNA, the CDR3 is TGCGCCAGCAGCCCGGGACAGGGTAACACTGAAGCTTTCTTT.

This clone was detected only a few times. The rearrangement joins TRBV18 to TRBJ1-3; 7 bases fit TRBD1. This CDR3 comprises 15 residues. The germline gives CDR1 KGHSH, CDR2 LQKENI. The V and J ends lost 0 bases and 4 bases, in that order; junction bases with no gene match: 3. This CDR3 is CASSPPNRGGNTIYF. In DNA, the CDR3 is TGTGCCAGCTCACCACCGAACAGGGGCGGAAACACCATATATTTT. Full variable domain (outside the CDR3, taken from reference TRBV18 and TRBJ1-3): NAGVMQNPRHLVRRRGQEARLRCSPMKGHSHVYWYRQLPEEGLKFMVYLQKENIIDESGMPKERFSAEFPKEGPSILRIQQVVRGDSAAYFCASSPPNRGGNTIYFGEGSWLTVV.

This clone was recorded a few times. The V call is TRBV6-1, the J call TRBJ2-7, with 8 bases aligning to TRBD1. Per the germline V gene, CDR1 is MNHNS and CDR2 is SASEGT. The CDR3 spans 16 residues. V was pared by 2 bases and J by 2 bases, with 8 bases of the junction left unmatched. CDR3 sequence: CASSEWWAGGAYEQYF. The CDR3 DNA reads as TGTGCCAGCAGTGAATGGTGGGCAGGGGGCGCCTACGAGCAGTACTTC.